The entry below describes one T cell receptor (beta chain). Its antigen is not known. Second-dose schedules of about 4 or about 12 weeks were combined. Assay used: immunoSEQ multiplex PCR; TCRdb lists only in-frame clones, some missing. The sample includes approximately 43,000 clones, around 88% of them seen just once. This sample was included in a study of T cell responses to AZD1222 COVID-19 vaccine. Notes on the study in general: It was only after the peak T cell response that any repertoires were sampled. Donors in the cohort were predominantly white British and more often female, and clonal diversity was possibly underestimated.

CDR1 and CDR2 (germline): LNHNV, YYDKDF (reference sequence). The CDR3 spans 14 residues. With 0 bases removed from V and 5 bases from J, the gap between germline ends came to 8 bases. The chain recombines TRBV15 with TRBJ1-5; weak D call: TRBD1 (5 bases). This sequence originates from an adult who received the AZD1222 COVID-19 vaccine. Sequenced here: peripheral blood, sampled 28 days after the second AZD1222 dose. Written as DNA, the CDR3 is TGTGCCACCAGCAGAGATAGGGGCCATCAGCCCCAGCATTTT. Residues: CATSRDRGHQPQHF.